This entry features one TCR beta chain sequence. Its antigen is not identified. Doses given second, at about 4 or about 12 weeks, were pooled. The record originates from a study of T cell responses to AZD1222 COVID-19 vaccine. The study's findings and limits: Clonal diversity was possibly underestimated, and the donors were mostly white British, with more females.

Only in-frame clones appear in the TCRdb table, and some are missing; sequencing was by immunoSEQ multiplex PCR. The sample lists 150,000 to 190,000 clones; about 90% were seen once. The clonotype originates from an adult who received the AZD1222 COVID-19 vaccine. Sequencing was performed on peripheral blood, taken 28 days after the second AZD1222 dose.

The CDR3 coding sequence is TGTGCCAGCAGCCAAGAACTAGCGGTAAGCAATGAGCAGTTCTTC. Translating gives CASSQELAVSNEQFF. This sequence joins TRBV4-2 and TRBJ2-1, with 8 positions matching TRBD2. The CDR3 totals 15 residues. The germline gives CDR1 LGHNA, CDR2 YNFKEQ. The junction had 4 bases not matched to a gene; V was cut back by 0 bases and J by 6 bases.